The table lists the clone carrying this TCR beta chain with a few counts. The data stem from a study of blood T cell repertoires in COVID-19. Whole-study context: PBMCs, B-cell-depleted T cells, or T cells provided the cDNA or gDNA that made up the material.

The protocol was immunoSEQ multiplex PCR, while the TCRdb copy is restricted to in-frame clones and leaves out a portion. The sample includes roughly 150,000 clones, approximately 82% of them seen just once. The junction had 6 bases not matched to a gene; V was cut back by 7 bases and J by 0 bases. CDR3 size: 15 residues. Per the germline V gene, CDR1 is SNHLY and CDR2 is FYNNEI. This rearrangement joins TRBV2 to TRBJ2-3; 8 bases are shared with TRBD2. Sequenced input: peripheral blood. This sequence was found in a man aged 55-75 years who had recovered from COVID-19. The CDR3 spells CASTQLAASTDTQYF. CDR3 nucleotides: TGTGCCAGCACCCAACTAGCGGCTAGCACAGATACGCAGTATTTT.